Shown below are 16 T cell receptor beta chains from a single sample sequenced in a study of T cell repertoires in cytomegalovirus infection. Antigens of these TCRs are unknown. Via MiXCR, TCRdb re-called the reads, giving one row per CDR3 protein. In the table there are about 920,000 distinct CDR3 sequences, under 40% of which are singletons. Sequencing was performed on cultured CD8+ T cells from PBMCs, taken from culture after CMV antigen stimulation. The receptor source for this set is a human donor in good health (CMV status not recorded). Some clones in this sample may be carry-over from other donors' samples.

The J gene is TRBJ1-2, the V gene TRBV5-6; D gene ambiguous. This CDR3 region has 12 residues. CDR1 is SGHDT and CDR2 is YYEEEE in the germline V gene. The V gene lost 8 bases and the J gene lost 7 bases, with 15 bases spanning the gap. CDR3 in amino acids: CARSSTPGGYTF. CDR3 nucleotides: TGTGCCAGGAGTTCTACCCCGGGTGGCTACACCTTC. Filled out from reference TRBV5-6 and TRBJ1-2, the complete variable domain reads DAGVTQSPTHLIKTRGQQVTLRCSPKSGHDTVSWYQQALGQGPQFIFQYYEEEERQRGNFPDRFSGHQFPNYSSELNVNALLLGDSALYLCARSSTPGGYTFGSGTRLTVV.

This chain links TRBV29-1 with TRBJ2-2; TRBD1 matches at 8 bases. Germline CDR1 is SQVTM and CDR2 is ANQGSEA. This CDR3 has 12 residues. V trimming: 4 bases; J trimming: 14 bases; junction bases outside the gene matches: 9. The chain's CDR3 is CSVVESRGLLFF. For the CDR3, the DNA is TGCAGCGTTGTAGAATCCAGGGGGCTTCTGTTTTTT.

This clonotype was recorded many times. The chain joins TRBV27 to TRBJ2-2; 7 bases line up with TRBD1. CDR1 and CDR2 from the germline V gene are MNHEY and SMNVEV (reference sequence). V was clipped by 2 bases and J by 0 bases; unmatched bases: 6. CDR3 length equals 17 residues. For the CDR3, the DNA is TGTGCCAGCAGTTTAGGGGGACAGCCAACGAACACCGGGGAGCTGTTTTTT. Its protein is CASSLGGQPTNTGELFF.

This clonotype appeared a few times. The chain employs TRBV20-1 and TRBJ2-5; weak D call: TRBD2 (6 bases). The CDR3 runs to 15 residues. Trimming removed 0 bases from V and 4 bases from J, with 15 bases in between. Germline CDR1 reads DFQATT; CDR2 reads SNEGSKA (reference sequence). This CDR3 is CSARDPINSGETQYF. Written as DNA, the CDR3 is TGCAGTGCTAGAGACCCCATAAATAGCGGAGAGACCCAGTACTTC.

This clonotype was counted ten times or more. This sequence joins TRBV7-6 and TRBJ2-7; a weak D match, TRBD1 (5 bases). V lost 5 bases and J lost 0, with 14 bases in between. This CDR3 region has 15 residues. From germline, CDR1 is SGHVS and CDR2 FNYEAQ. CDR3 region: CASSPLTASSYEQYF. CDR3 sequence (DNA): TGTGCCAGCAGCCCGCTGACAGCCAGCTCCTACGAGCAGTACTTC.

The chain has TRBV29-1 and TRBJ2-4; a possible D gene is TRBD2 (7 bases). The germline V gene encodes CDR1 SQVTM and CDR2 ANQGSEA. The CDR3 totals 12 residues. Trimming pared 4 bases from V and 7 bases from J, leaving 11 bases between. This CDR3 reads CSVVEGGNIQYF. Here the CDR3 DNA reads TGCAGCGTTGTGGAGGGGGGGAACATTCAGTACTTC.

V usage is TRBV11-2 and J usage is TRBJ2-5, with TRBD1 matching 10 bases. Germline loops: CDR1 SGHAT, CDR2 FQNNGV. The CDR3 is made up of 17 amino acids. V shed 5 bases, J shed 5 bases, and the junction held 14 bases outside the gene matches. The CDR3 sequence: CASSGATGQGMLETQYF. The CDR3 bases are TGTGCCAGCAGCGGCGCGACGGGACAGGGGATGTTGGAGACCCAGTACTTC.

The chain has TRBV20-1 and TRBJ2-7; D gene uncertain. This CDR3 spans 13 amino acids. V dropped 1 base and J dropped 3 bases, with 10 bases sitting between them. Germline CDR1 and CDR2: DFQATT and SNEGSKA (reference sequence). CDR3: CSARGLRNYEQYF. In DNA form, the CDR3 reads TGCAGTGCTAGAGGGCTAAGGAACTACGAGCAGTACTTC.

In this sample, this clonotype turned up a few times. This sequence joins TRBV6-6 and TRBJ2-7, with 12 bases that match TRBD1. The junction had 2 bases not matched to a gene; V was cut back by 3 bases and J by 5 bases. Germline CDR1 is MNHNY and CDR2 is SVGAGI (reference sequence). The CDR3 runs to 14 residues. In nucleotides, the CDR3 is TGTGCCAGCAGTTATGGGACAGGGGGCGACGAGCAGTACTTC. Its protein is CASSYGTGGDEQYF.

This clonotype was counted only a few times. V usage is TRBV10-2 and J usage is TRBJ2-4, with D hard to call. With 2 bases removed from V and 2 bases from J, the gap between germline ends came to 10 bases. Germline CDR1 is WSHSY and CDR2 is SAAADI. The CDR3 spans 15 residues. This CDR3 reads CASSEVGRTKNIQYF. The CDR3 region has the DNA TGCGCCAGCAGTGAGGTGGGAAGGACCAAAAACATTCAGTACTTC.

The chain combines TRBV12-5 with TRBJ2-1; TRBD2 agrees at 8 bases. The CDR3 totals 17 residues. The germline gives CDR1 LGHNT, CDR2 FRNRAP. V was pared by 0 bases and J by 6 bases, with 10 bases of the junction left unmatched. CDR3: CASGLVPGGGPRNEQFF. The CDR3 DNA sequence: TGTGCTAGTGGTTTGGTACCGGGCGGGGGGCCGCGCAATGAGCAGTTCTTC.

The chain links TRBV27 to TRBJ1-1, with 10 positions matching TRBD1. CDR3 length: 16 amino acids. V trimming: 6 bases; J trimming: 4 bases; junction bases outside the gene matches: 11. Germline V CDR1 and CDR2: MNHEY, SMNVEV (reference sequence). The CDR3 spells CASSYIRWTGGTEAFF. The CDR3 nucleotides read TGTGCCAGCAGCTATATCCGTTGGACAGGGGGCACTGAAGCTTTCTTT.

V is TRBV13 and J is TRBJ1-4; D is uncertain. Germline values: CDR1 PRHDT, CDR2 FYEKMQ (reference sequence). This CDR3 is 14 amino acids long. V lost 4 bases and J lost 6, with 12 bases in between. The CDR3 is CASSSDFQDEKLFF. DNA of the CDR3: TGTGCCAGCAGCTCGGACTTTCAGGATGAAAAACTGTTTTTT.

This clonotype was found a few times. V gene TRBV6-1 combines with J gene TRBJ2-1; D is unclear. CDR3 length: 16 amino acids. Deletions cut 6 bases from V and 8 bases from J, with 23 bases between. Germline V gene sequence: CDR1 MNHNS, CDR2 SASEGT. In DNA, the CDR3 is TGTGCCAGCAGATCCCTAGGAGTTAGTTTAGACGATGAGCAGTTCTTC. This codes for CASRSLGVSLDDEQFF.

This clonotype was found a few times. CDR3 residues: CASSLRSGNEQFF. The CDR3 coding sequence is TGTGCCAGCAGCTTAAGGAGTGGGAATGAGCAGTTCTTC. The V and J genes are TRBV7-9 and TRBJ2-1; D gene ambiguous. Trimming removed 2 bases at V and 7 bases at J, with 9 bases between. The CDR3 contains 13 residues. CDR1 SEHNR and CDR2 FQNEAQ come from the germline V gene (reference sequence).

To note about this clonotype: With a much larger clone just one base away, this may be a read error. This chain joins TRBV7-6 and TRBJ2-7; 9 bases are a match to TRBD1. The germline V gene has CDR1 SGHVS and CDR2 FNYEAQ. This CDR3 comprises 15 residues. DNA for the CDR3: TGTGCCAACAGCCTCGCCGGGACAGGGACCTACGAGCAGTACTTC. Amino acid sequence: CANSLAGTGTYEQYF.